The next 10 T cell receptor beta chains were all read from a single sample in a study of blood T cells in healthy people across ages. Using a J-beta primer mix together with a sample-barcoded 5' primer, a second PCR was run for roughly 6 to 11 cycles. Via MiXCR, TCRdb re-called the 5' RACE reads, giving one row per CDR3 protein. The sample gives over a million distinct CDR3 sequences, under 30% of which show up once; approximately 0.7% is in the top ten. These data were also reused for a study on T cells of mothers and their children.

The sample consisted of blood. The receptors shown here come from a girl aged 2-10 years in good health.

The sample holds a few counts of this clonotype. At one boundary the junction diverges from the germline segment, which might be a read error. The CDR3 sequence: CASSLLGAGGSTGELFF. The DNA for the CDR3 is TGTGCTAGCAGCTTACTAGGAGCGGGGGGGAGCACCGGGGAGCTGTTTTTT. This rearrangement joins TRBV7-7 to TRBJ2-2, with 10 positions matching TRBD2. CDR1 is SSHAT and CDR2 is FNYEAQ in the germline V gene (reference sequence). The CDR3 totals 17 residues.

This clonotype was picked up many times. V usage is TRBV5-1 and J usage is TRBJ2-2; 9 positions agree with TRBD2. V lost 1 base, J lost 5 bases, and 3 bases stayed unmatched. Germline CDR1 and CDR2: SGHRS and YFSETQ. The CDR3 sequence is 15 residues long. CDR3: CASSLSAGGTGELFF. The CDR3 nucleotides read TGCGCCAGCAGCTTGTCAGCGGGAGGTACCGGGGAGCTGTTTTTT.

This clonotype was counted between two and nine times. The germline gene is not matched at one end of the junction; a read error may be the cause. The rearrangement uses TRBV3-1 and TRBJ1-2; D might be TRBD1 (5 bases). CDR1 is LGHDT, CDR2 YNNKEL, per germline (reference sequence). This CDR3 contains 13 residues. CDR3 in amino acids: CASNQGQGYGYTF. CDR3 bases: TGTGCCAGCAACCAAGGCCAGGGCTATGGCTACACCTTC.

For this clonotype: Lacking the conserved final phenylalanine or tryptophan, this CDR3 likely reflects a read error. The J gene is TRBJ1-5, the V gene TRBV19; D perhaps matches TRBD1 (5 bases). The V end was cut by 7 bases, the J end by 3 bases, with 13 bases between. This CDR3 is built from 14 residues. Germline CDR1 is LNHDA and CDR2 is SQIVND (reference sequence). In DNA form, the CDR3 reads TGTGCCAGTAACGAAGACAGTCACAATCAGCCCCAGCATCTT. Translation: CASNEDSHNQPQHL.

The chain uses TRBV6-6 and TRBJ1-1, with D uncertain. V lost 0 bases and J lost 10, with 9 bases in between. Germline V gene sequence: CDR1 MNHNY, CDR2 SVGAGI (reference sequence). CDR3 size: 12 residues. CDR3 in DNA: TGTGCCAGCAGTTACTCGAGTACGGGAGCTTTCTTT. This encodes CASSYSSTGAFF.

This clonotype was detected a few times. CDR3 in amino acids: CASGRDRSSYEQYF. The CDR3 DNA follows: TGTGCCAGCGGTCGGGACAGGTCATCCTACGAGCAGTACTTC. This chain uses TRBV6-2 or TRBV6-3 with TRBJ2-7; 8 positions agree with TRBD1. Germline values: CDR1 MNHEY, CDR2 SVGEGT. The CDR3 totals 14 residues. V shed 8 bases and J 1 base; nucleotides not matched to a gene: 7.

This rearrangement joins TRBV7-9 to TRBJ2-7, with a weak D call TRBD2 (5 bases). Trimming cost V 6 bases and J 3 bases, with 21 bases left between them. The CDR3 sequence is 16 residues long. Germline CDR1 and CDR2: SEHNR and FQNEAQ (reference sequence). DNA of the CDR3: TGTGCCAGCAGAACCCGGGGTTCACATGATTTCTACGAGCAGTACTTC. Translated: CASRTRGSHDFYEQYF.

The V gene is TRBV9, the J gene TRBJ2-5; D remains ambiguous. V gave up 0 bases and J gave up 3 bases, with 15 bases separating them. The CDR3 sequence is 16 residues long. Looked up from germline, CDR1 is SGDLS and CDR2 is YYNGEE. The DNA of the CDR3 is TGTGCCAGCAGCGTAGTGGGCAGGACCGCAGAAGAGACCCAGTACTTC. This gives the protein CASSVVGRTAEETQYF.

This chain links TRBV4-1 with TRBJ2-3; TRBD2 agrees at 7 bases. The CDR3 totals 20 residues. CDR1 and CDR2 from the germline V gene are MGHRA and YSYEKL. With V trimmed by 1 base and J by 0 bases, 16 bases remained unmatched. CDR3 nucleotide sequence: TGCGCCAGCAGCCAAGCTTTGGGCAGCGGGAAACTTACTAGCACAGATACGCAGTATTTT. This encodes CASSQALGSGKLTSTDTQYF.

This sequence joins TRBV20-1 and TRBJ2-1; 8 bases agree with TRBD2. The V gene end was trimmed by 0 bases and the J gene end by 4 bases; junction bases not matched to a gene: 8. This CDR3 is 16 amino acids long. Germline CDR1 and CDR2: DFQATT and SNEGSKA (reference sequence). This CDR3 is CSARDLKLAVYNEQFF. The CDR3 DNA reads TGCAGTGCTAGAGATCTAAAACTAGCGGTATACAATGAGCAGTTCTTC.